This T cell receptor beta chain originates from a study of shared clonotypes between healthy human individuals. Findings of the study overall: Read depth was anticipated to influence clonotype sharing among donors. The study generally estimated greater richness for naive than memory subsets.

TCRdb keeps only in-frame clones here, not all; method: immunoSEQ multiplex PCR. This table has about 1.1 million clones, approximately 80% appearing once. The CDR3 extends over 11 amino acids. Germline V lookup: CDR1 SGHVS, CDR2 FNYEAQ. Trimming left V 4 bases short and J 6 bases short, with 7 bases between. With regard to this clone: The antigen is undetermined.

The source material was memory CD4+ T cells from PBMCs. Regarding subset: CD45RA-negative fraction. The chain is built from TRBV7-6 and TRBJ2-7; D is undetermined. The TCR originated in a man between 18 and 29 years old in good health. Some clones in this sample may be carry-over from other donors' samples. The CDR3 protein is CASSSETEQYF. The CDR3 DNA is TGTGCCAGCAGCTCAGAGACCGAGCAGTACTTC.